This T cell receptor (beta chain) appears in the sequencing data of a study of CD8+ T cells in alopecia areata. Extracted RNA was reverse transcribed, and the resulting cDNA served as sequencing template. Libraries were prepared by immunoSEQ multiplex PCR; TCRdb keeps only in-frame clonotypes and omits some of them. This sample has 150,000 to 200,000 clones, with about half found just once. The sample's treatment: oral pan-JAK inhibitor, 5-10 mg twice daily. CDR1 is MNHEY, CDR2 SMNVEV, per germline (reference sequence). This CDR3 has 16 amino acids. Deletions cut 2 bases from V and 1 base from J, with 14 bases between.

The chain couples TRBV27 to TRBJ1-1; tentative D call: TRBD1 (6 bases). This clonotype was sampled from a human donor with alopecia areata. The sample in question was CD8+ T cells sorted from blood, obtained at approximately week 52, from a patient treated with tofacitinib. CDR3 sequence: CASSLAGGEGNTEAFF. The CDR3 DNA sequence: TGTGCCAGCAGTTTAGCCGGGGGCGAAGGGAACACTGAAGCTTTCTTT.